Presented here are 25 T cell receptor beta chains from one specimen sequenced in a study of cytomegalovirus exposure and HLA in healthy donors. This PCR relied on a set of 60 Vbeta primers and 13 Jbeta primers. Clones were sequenced by immunoSEQ multiplex PCR, and TCRdb holds only the in-frame ones, with some missing. The sample has about 160,000 clones, approximately 78% seen once. Input material: PBMCs. These receptor sequences come from a young woman in good health and CMV-seropositive.

Here the CDR3 DNA reads TGTGCCAGCAGCGCGGCTCAGGGACTAACCTACGAGCAGTACTTC. This codes for CASSAAQGLTYEQYF. J is TRBJ2-7 and V is TRBV6-5; 7 positions match TRBD2. J gave up 2 bases and V 6 bases, and 10 bases lay outside the gene matches. Germline V gives CDR1 MNHEY, CDR2 SVGAGI. The CDR3 covers 15 residues.

On this clone: At one of its ends the junction is not consistent with the germline gene, which may arise from a read error. J is TRBJ1-2 and V is TRBV19; D might be TRBD1 (5 bases). Germline CDR1 reads LNHDA; CDR2 reads SQIVND (reference sequence). This CDR3 is 15 amino acids long. The CDR3 loop is CASSLGGSGYYGYTF. In DNA form, the CDR3 reads TGTGCCAGTAGTTTGGGGGGATCCGGGTACTACGGCTACACCTTC.

V usage is TRBV5-1 and J usage is TRBJ2-7; the D gene is possibly TRBD1 (5 bases). This CDR3 has 15 amino acids. Trimming cost V 0 bases and J 7 bases, with 17 bases left between them. CDR1 SGHRS and CDR2 YFSETQ come from the germline V gene. The chain's CDR3 is CASSLVGQKPREQYF. CDR3 DNA sequence: TGCGCCAGCAGCTTGGTTGGACAAAAACCACGGGAGCAGTACTTC.

This clone came up once. V gene TRBV18 combines with J gene TRBJ2-2, with TRBD2 matching over 13 bases. Unmatched junction bases numbered 5, after V lost 4 bases and J lost 6 bases. Germline V gives CDR1 KGHSH, CDR2 LQKENI. The CDR3 extends over 16 amino acids. DNA of the CDR3: TGTGCCAGCTCACTACGACTAGCGGGGGGACCCGGGGAGCTGTTTTTT. Its translation: CASSLRLAGGPGELFF. Variable domain in full (rest from reference TRBV18 and TRBJ2-2): NAGVMQNPRHLVRRRGQEARLRCSPMKGHSHVYWYRQLPEEGLKFMVYLQKENIIDESGMPKERFSAEFPKEGPSILRIQQVVRGDSAAYFCASSLRLAGGPGELFFGEGSRLTVL.

The V gene is TRBV6-4, the J gene TRBJ1-5; 7 nucleotides agree with TRBD1. CDR1 and CDR2 (germline): MRHNA, SNTAGT. This CDR3 comprises 15 residues. V was clipped by 6 bases and J by 0 bases; unmatched bases: 5. CDR3: CASRETGYSNQPQHF. CDR3 DNA: TGTGCCAGCAGAGAGACAGGGTATAGCAATCAGCCCCAGCATTTT.

The chain carries TRBV6-5 and TRBJ1-3; no definite D call. This CDR3 is 15 amino acids long. V was cut by 2 bases and J by 0 bases, with 8 bases left in between. Germline values: CDR1 MNHEY, CDR2 SVGAGI. CDR3 bases: TGTGCCAGCAGTTACCCCCCGCGCTCTGGAAACACCATATATTTT. As protein: CASSYPPRSGNTIYF.

The chain is built from TRBV19 and TRBJ2-1, with D possibly TRBD2 on 5 matching bases. V was cut by 2 bases and J by 7 bases, with 15 bases left in between. This CDR3 has 15 amino acids. Germline CDR1 reads LNHDA; CDR2 reads SQIVND (reference sequence). This CDR3 is CASSIQAGDNNEQFF. The CDR3 nucleotides read TGTGCCAGTAGTATACAAGCCGGGGATAATAATGAGCAGTTCTTC.

This rearrangement joins TRBV2 to TRBJ2-3, with TRBD2 identical over 11 bases. The V gene end was trimmed by 3 bases and the J gene end by 6 bases; junction bases not matched to a gene: 11. Looked up from germline, CDR1 is SNHLY and CDR2 is FYNNEI. The CDR3 contains 17 residues. The CDR3 DNA follows: TGTGCCAGCAGTGACGCGACTAGCGGGGTCCTGGCGGATACGCAGTATTTT. This codes for CASSDATSGVLADTQYF. Full variable domain (remainder filled in from reference TRBV2 and TRBJ2-3): EPEVTQTPSHQVTQMGQEVILRCVPISNHLYFYWYRQILGQKVEFLVSFYNNEISEKSEIFDDQFSVERPDGSNFTLKIRSTKLEDSAMYFCASSDATSGVLADTQYFGPGTRLTVL.

V usage is TRBV2 and J usage is TRBJ2-7; 7 bases map to TRBD1. Germline CDR1 SNHLY, CDR2 FYNNEI. The ends lost 6 bases at V and 3 bases at J; junction bases unmatched: 11. The CDR3 has 15 amino acids. The CDR3 coding sequence is TGTGCCAGCAGCGCTGAGACAGGGTTGTTCTACGAGCAGTACTTC. Protein sequence: CASSAETGLFYEQYF.

In its sample, this clone was seen a few times. This rearrangement joins TRBV11-2 to TRBJ2-1; the match to TRBD2 covers 11 bases. Germline V gives CDR1 SGHAT, CDR2 FQNNGV. CDR3 length equals 17 residues. The ends lost 4 bases at V and 7 bases at J; junction bases unmatched: 12. CDR3 coding DNA: TGTGCCAGCAGCTGGAGGTGGTCTAGCGGGGGGCGAAATGAGCAGTTCTTC. Its protein product is CASSWRWSSGGRNEQFF.

This chain connects TRBV12-5 to TRBJ1-2; a possible D gene is TRBD1 (6 bases). The CDR3 length is 13 residues. V was clipped by 4 bases and J by 6 bases, with 12 bases between them. The germline V gene has CDR1 LGHNT and CDR2 FRNRAP. This chain's CDR3 is CASGSKTGDGYTF. The CDR3 DNA sequence: TGTGCTAGTGGTTCCAAGACAGGAGATGGCTACACCTTC.

The genes are TRBV5-6 and TRBJ2-5, with D unclear. The CDR3 is 14 amino acids. The V gene lost 3 bases and the J gene lost 3 bases, with 12 bases spanning the gap. Germline CDR1 is SGHDT and CDR2 is YYEEEE. CDR3 amino acids: CASSSTQEEETQYF. The CDR3 DNA reads TGTGCCAGCAGCTCGACCCAAGAGGAAGAGACCCAGTACTTC. The variable domain in full, with the rest retrieved from reference TRBV5-6 and TRBJ2-5, is DAGVTQSPTHLIKTRGQQVTLRCSPKSGHDTVSWYQQALGQGPQFIFQYYEEEERQRGNFPDRFSGHQFPNYSSELNVNALLLGDSALYLCASSSTQEEETQYFGPGTRLLVL.

This clone was recorded only once. The V and J genes are TRBV5-1 and TRBJ2-3, with 11 bases matching TRBD2. CDR1 SGHRS and CDR2 YFSETQ come from the germline V gene. J was trimmed by 7 bases and V by 5 bases; bases with no gene match: 9. The CDR3 extends over 15 amino acids. As DNA, the CDR3 is TGCGCCAGCAGGGTAACTAGCGGGGGCGTGAATACGCAGTATTTT. It specifies CASRVTSGGVNTQYF.

The table lists this clone with a count of one. The chain uses TRBV28 and TRBJ1-2; TRBD1 matches 8 bases. Unmatched junction bases numbered 10, after V lost 0 bases and J lost 1 base. CDR3 length: 18 residues. Germline V gene lookup returns CDR1 MDHEN and CDR2 SYDVKM. The DNA for the CDR3 is TGTGCCAGCAGTTTATGGCAGGGGGCCCACGTGGGTAACTATGGCTACACCTTC. It translates to CASSLWQGAHVGNYGYTF.

The chain employs TRBV21-1 and TRBJ2-3; the table's TRBD1 call for D was not verified on the DNA. TRBV21-1 is a listed pseudogene. This CDR3 is 17 amino acids long. The CDR3 loop is CASSKGGTPCRSDTQYF. The CDR3 coding sequence is TGTGCCAGCAGCAAAGGGGGGACACCATGTCGGTCAGATACGCAGTATTTT.

This clone has only a few counts. The J gene is TRBJ2-7, the V gene TRBV29-1; 7 nucleotides agree with TRBD2. The V and J ends lost 1 base and 1 base, in that order; junction bases with no gene match: 10. CDR1 is SQVTM, CDR2 ANQGSEA, per germline. This CDR3 region has 16 residues. CDR3 sequence reads: CSVEVGVAGASYEQYF. In DNA form, the CDR3 reads TGCAGCGTTGAAGTGGGGGTAGCGGGTGCTTCCTACGAGCAGTACTTC.

For the CDR3, the DNA is TGCGCCAGCAGCCAAGCCCCCACAGATGATAATGAAAAACTGTTTTTT. Translating it yields CASSQAPTDDNEKLFF. The chain is built from TRBV4-3 and TRBJ1-4; D gene ambiguous. CDR1 and CDR2 from the germline V gene are LGHNA and YSLEER. The CDR3 is 16 amino acids. The ends were cut back, 1 base at V and 4 bases at J, with 13 bases in the middle.

With regard to this clone: One junction end does not reproduce the germline sequence, and a read error may be involved. This chain connects TRBV2 to TRBJ1-2; the D gene is possibly TRBD1 (5 bases). The CDR3 extends over 14 amino acids. Germline V gene sequence: CDR1 SNHLY, CDR2 FYNNEI. In DNA, the CDR3 is TGTGCCAGCGGGCTCCAGGCAGGGCGCTATAGCTACACCTTC. It yields the protein CASGLQAGRYSYTF. Using reference TRBV2 and TRBJ1-2 for the parts outside the CDR3, the full variable domain is EPEVTQTPSHQVTQMGQEVILRCVPISNHLYFYWYRQILGQKVEFLVSFYNNEISEKSEIFDDQFSVERPDGSNFTLKIRSTKLEDSAMYFCASGLQAGRYSYTFGSGTRLTVV.

The V gene is TRBV5-6, the J gene TRBJ1-1; 7 bases agree with TRBD1. The CDR3 is made up of 16 amino acids. The V segment lost 0 bases and the J segment 6 bases; nucleotides outside the gene matches: 11. The germline gives CDR1 SGHDT, CDR2 YYEEEE. CDR3 sequence reads: CASSLEQGLRYPEAFF. In DNA, the CDR3 is TGTGCCAGCAGCTTGGAACAGGGGTTGAGGTACCCTGAAGCTTTCTTT.

This chain links TRBV7-2 with TRBJ2-7, with 11 bases matching TRBD1. V lost 2 bases, J lost 3 bases, and 6 bases stayed unmatched. CDR3 length: 16 amino acids. Germline CDR1 is SGHTA and CDR2 is FQGNSA. CDR3 protein: CASSLQGTGGYYEQYF. The CDR3 coding sequence is TGTGCCAGCAGCTTACAAGGGACAGGGGGATACTACGAGCAGTACTTC.

The rearrangement uses TRBV5-1 and TRBJ1-2, with D perhaps matching TRBD1 (5 bases). V lost 0 bases and J 8 bases, leaving 11 bases between the germline ends. CDR1 is SGHRS, CDR2 YFSETQ, per germline. The CDR3 loop spans 13 amino acids. The CDR3 spells CASSLGGGEGYTF. The DNA for the CDR3 is TGCGCCAGCAGCTTGGGGGGGGGTGAAGGCTACACCTTC.

Remarks on this clone: Other nucleotide sequences from this sample produce the same CDR3. The chain is built from TRBV18 and TRBJ2-7; 8 nucleotides line up with TRBD1. This CDR3 has 14 amino acids. The germline V gene has CDR1 KGHSH and CDR2 LQKENI. V dropped 2 bases and J dropped 2; count of bases not matched to a gene: 2. The CDR3 sequence is CASSPDRGAYEQYF. DNA of the CDR3: TGTGCCAGCTCACCAGACAGGGGAGCCTACGAGCAGTACTTC.

This clone was counted between two and nine times. Here the CDR3 DNA reads TGCGCCAGCAGAGGAGACTCTAACTATGGCTACACCTTC. It translates to CASRGDSNYGYTF. The J gene is TRBJ1-2, the V gene TRBV5-1, with D uncertain. Per the germline V gene, CDR1 is SGHRS and CDR2 is YFSETQ. V was cut by 5 bases and J by 0 bases, with 8 bases left in between. This CDR3 comprises 13 residues.

The gene calls are TRBV5-4 and TRBJ1-1, with D perhaps matching TRBD1 (6 bases). Trimming stripped 2 bases from V and 6 bases from J, with 11 bases between. Germline CDR1 reads SGHNT; CDR2 reads YYREEE (reference sequence). This CDR3 has 13 residues. The CDR3 protein is CASSLQGFAEAFF. In DNA form, the CDR3 reads TGTGCCAGCAGCTTACAGGGATTCGCTGAAGCTTTCTTT.

This clone has only one observation. The chain joins TRBV28 to TRBJ1-2; a possible D gene is TRBD1 (6 bases). V was pared by 6 bases and J by 2 bases, with 19 bases between. The CDR3 length is 16 residues. Germline V gives CDR1 MDHEN, CDR2 SYDVKM. Here the CDR3 reads CASSDLGTPPNYGYTF. The CDR3 nucleotides are TGTGCCAGCAGCGACCTAGGGACACCCCCAAACTATGGCTACACCTTC.